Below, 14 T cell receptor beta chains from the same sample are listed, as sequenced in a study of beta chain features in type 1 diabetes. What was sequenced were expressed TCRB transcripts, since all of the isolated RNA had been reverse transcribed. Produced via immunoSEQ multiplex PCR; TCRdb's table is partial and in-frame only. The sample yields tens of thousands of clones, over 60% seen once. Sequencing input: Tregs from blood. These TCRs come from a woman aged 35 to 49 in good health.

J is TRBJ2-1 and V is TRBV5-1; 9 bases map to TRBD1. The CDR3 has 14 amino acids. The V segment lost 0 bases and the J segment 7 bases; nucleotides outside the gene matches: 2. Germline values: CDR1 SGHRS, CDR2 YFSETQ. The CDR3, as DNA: TGCGCCAGCAGCTTGGGACAGGGGGTAAATGAGCAGTTCTTC. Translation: CASSLGQGVNEQFF.

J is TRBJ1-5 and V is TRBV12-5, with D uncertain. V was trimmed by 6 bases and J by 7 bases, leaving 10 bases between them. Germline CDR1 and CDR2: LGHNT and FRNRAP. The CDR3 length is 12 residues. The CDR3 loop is CASGEVGQPQHF. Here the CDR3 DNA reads TGTGCTAGTGGCGAGGTTGGACAGCCCCAGCATTTT.

The CDR3 region is CASSFRGDPNEQFF. The CDR3 DNA follows: TGCGCCAGCAGCTTCAGGGGGGATCCCAATGAGCAGTTCTTC. This chain joins TRBV5-1 and TRBJ2-1, with a tentative D call TRBD1 (7 bases). Looked up from germline, CDR1 is SGHRS and CDR2 is YFSETQ. The CDR3 sequence is 14 residues long. The ends were cut back, 2 bases at V and 6 bases at J, with 12 bases in the middle.

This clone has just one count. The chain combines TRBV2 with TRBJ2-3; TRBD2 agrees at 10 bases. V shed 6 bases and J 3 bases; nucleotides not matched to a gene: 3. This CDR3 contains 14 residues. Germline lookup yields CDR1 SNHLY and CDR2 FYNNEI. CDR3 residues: CASRSGGATDTQYF. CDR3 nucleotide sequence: TGTGCCAGCAGAAGCGGGGGGGCGACAGATACGCAGTATTTT.

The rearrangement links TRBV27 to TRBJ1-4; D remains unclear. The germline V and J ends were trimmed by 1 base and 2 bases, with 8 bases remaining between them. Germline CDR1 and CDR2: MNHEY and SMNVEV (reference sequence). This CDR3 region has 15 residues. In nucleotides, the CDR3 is TGTGCCAGCAGTTTATTGCCGGTTACTAATGAAAAACTGTTTTTT. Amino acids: CASSLLPVTNEKLFF. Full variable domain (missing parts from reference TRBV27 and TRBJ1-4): EAQVTQNPRYLITVTGKKLTVTCSQNMNHEYMSWYRQDPGLGLRQIYYSMNVEVTDKGDVPEGYKVSRKEKRNFPLILESPSPNQTSLYFCASSLLPVTNEKLFFGSGTQLSVL.

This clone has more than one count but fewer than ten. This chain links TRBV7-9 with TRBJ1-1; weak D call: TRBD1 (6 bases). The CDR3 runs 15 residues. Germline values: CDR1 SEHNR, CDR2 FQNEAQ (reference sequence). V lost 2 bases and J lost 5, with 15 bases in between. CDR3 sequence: CASSLRQVPLTEAFF. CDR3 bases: TGTGCCAGCAGCTTAAGACAGGTCCCCTTGACTGAAGCTTTCTTT. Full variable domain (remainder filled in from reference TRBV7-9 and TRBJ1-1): DTGVSQNPRHKITKRGQNVTFRCDPISEHNRLYWYRQTLGQGPEFLTYFQNEAQLEKSRLLSDRFSAERPKGSFSTLEIQRTEQGDSAMYLCASSLRQVPLTEAFFGQGTRLTVV.

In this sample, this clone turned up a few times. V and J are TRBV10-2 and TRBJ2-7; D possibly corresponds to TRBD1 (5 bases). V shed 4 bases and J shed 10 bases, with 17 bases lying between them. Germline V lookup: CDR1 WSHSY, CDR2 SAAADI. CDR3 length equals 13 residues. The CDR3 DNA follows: TGCGCCAGCAGTGGGGTCGGTGCAGGGAACCAGTACTTC. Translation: CASSGVGAGNQYF.

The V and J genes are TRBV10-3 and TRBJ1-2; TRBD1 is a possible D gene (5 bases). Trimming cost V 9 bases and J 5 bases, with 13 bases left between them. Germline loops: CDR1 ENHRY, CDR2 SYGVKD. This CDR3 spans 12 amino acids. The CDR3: CAIQGSRYGYTF. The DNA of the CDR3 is TGTGCCATTCAGGGATCCCGGTATGGCTACACCTTC.

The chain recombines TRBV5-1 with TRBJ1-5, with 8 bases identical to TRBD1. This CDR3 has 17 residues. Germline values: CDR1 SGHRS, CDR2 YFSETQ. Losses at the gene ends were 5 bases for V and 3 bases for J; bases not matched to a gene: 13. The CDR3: CASSWGPDRGLNQPQHF. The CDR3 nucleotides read TGCGCCAGCAGTTGGGGCCCTGACAGGGGCCTCAATCAGCCCCAGCATTTT. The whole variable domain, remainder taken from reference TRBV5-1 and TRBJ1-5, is KAGVTQTPRYLIKTRGQQVTLSCSPISGHRSVSWYQQTPGQGLQFLFEYFSETQRNKGNFPGRFSGRQFSNSRSEMNVSTLELGDSALYLCASSWGPDRGLNQPQHFGDGTRLSIL.

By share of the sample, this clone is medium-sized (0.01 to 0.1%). The CDR3 DNA reads as TGTGCCAGCTCACCACCGGGGACAGTCCAAGAGACCCAGTACTTC. Residues: CASSPPGTVQETQYF. The rearrangement links TRBV18 to TRBJ2-5; 7 positions agree with TRBD1. Germline V gene data show CDR1 as KGHSH and CDR2 as LQKENI. V gave up 0 bases and J gave up 1 base; unmatched junction bases: 2. This CDR3 is 15 amino acids long.

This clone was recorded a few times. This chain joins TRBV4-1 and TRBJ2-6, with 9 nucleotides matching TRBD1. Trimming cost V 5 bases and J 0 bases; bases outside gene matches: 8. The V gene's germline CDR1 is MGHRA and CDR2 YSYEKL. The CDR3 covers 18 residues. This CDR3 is CASSYWGQGSSGANVLTF. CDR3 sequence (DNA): TGCGCCAGCAGCTACTGGGGACAGGGAAGCTCTGGGGCCAACGTCCTGACTTTC.

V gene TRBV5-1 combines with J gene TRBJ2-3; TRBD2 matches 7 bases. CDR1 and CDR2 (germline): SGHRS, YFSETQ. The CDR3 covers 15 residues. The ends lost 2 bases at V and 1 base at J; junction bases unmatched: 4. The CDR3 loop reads CASSFWGGRTDTQYF. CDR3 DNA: TGCGCCAGCAGCTTCTGGGGGGGACGCACAGATACGCAGTATTTT.

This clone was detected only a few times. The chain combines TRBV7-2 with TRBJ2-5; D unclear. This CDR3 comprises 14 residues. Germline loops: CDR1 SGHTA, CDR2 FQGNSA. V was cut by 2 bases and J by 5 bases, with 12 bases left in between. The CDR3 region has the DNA TGTGCCAGCAGCTTATCATCCGCGATGGAGACCCAGTACTTC. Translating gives CASSLSSAMETQYF.

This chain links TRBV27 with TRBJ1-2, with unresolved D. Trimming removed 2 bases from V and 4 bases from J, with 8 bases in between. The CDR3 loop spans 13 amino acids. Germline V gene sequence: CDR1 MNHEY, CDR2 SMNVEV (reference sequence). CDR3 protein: CASSLNRAYGYTF. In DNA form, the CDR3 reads TGTGCCAGCAGTTTAAACAGAGCCTATGGCTACACCTTC.